This T cell receptor beta chain was recorded in a study of CD8 T cells in ankylosing spondylitis. Each CDR3 protein gets one entry after TCRdb re-called the 5' RACE reads with MiXCR. This sample has 250,000 to 350,000 distinct CDR3 sequences; about 19% occur once, and the top ten carry roughly 8%. This clonotype was seen more than once but under ten times. The CDR3 totals 16 residues. V was shortened by 4 bases and J by 5 bases, with 21 bases between the two germline ends. The germline gives CDR1 SGHRS, CDR2 YFSETQ. Sequencing input: blood, either unsorted or a sorted T cell fraction (not recorded which). The V gene is TRBV5-1, the J gene TRBJ2-5; D is perhaps TRBD1 (6 bases). This receptor was obtained from a male donor with ankylosing spondylitis or in good health (not recorded which). The CDR3, as DNA: TGCGCCAGCAGCCGACTCGGCACAGGGTTGGGTGAGACCCAGTACTTC. The encoded protein is CASSRLGTGLGETQYF.